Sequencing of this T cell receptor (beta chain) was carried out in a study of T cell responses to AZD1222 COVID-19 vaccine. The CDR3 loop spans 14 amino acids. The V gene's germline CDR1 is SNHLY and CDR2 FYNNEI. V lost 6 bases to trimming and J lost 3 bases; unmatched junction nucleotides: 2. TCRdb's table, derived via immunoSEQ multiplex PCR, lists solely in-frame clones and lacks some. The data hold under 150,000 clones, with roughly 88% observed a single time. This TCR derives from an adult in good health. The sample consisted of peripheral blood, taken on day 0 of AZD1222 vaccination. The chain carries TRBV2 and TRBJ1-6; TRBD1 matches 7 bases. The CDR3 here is CASSRDSYNSPLHF. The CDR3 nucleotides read TGTGCCAGCAGCCGGGACAGCTATAATTCACCCCTCCACTTT. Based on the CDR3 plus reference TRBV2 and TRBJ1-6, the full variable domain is EPEVTQTPSHQVTQMGQEVILRCVPISNHLYFYWYRQILGQKVEFLVSFYNNEISEKSEIFDDQFSVERPDGSNFTLKIRSTKLEDSAMYFCASSRDSYNSPLHFGNGTRLTVT.